This T cell receptor beta chain emerged from a study of blood T cell repertoires in COVID-19. The trim removed 5 bases at V and 5 bases at J, leaving 4 bases unmatched. Germline loops: CDR1 SGHNT, CDR2 YENEEA. There are 13 residues in the CDR3. Clones were read by immunoSEQ multiplex PCR, and TCRdb kept only the in-frame ones, dropping some. This sample has 50,000 to 70,000 clones; 80% to 95% occur once, and the top ten carry about 2.1%. The chain joins TRBV11-3 to TRBJ2-3, with 7 bases aligning to TRBD2. Sequencing was performed on peripheral blood. The TCR sequence derives from a man between 60 and 70 years old with acute or convalescent COVID-19. The CDR3 here is CASSRGELDTQYF. For the CDR3, the DNA is TGTGCCAGCAGCCGGGGGGAGCTAGATACGCAGTATTTT.